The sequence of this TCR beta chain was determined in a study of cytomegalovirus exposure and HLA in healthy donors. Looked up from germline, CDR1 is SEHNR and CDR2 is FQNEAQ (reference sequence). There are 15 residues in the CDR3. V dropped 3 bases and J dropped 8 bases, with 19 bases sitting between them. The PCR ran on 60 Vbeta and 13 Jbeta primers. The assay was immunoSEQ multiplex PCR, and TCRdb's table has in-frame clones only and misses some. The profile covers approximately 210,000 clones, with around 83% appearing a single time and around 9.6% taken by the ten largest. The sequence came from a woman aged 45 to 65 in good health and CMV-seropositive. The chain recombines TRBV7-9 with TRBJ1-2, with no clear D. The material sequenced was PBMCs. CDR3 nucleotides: TGTGCCAGCAGCTTTCACTATGGGAGGGTGGAGGGCTACACCTTC. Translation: CASSFHYGRVEGYTF.